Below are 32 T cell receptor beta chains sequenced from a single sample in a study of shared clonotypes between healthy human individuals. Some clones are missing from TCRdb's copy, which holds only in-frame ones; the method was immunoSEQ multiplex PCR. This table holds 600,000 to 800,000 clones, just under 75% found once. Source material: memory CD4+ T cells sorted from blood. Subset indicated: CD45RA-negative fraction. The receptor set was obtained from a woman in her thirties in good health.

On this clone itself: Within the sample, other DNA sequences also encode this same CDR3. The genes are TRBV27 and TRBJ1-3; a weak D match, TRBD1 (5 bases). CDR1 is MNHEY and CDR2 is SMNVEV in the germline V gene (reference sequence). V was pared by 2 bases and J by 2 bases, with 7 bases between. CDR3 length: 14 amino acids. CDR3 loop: CASSLRGAGNTIYF. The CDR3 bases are TGTGCCAGCAGTTTACGGGGGGCTGGAAACACCATATATTTT.

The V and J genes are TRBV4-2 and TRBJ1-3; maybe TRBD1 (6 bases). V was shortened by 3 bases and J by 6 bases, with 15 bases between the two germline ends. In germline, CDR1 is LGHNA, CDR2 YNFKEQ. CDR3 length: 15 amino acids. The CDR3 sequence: CASSQRGGAENTIYF. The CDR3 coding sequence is TGTGCCAGCAGCCAGAGGGGGGGGGCGGAAAACACCATATATTTT.

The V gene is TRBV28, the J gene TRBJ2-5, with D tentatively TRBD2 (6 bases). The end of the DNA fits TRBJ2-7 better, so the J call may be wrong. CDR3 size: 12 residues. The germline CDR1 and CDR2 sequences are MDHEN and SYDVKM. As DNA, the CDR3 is TGTGCCAGCAATGGGAGGACCTACGAGCAGTACTTC. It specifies CASNGRTYEQYF.

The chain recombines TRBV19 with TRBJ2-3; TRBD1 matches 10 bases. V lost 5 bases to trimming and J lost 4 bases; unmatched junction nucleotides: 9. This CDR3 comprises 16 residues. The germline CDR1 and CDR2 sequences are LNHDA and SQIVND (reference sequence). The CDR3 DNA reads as TGTGCCAGTAGTGACTGGGACAGGGGTAGGGCAGATACGCAGTATTTT. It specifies CASSDWDRGRADTQYF.

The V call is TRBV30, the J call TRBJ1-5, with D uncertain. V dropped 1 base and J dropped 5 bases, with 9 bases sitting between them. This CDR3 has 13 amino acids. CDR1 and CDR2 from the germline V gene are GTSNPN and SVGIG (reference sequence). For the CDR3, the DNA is TGTGCCTGGAGTGCTGGCGAATATCAGCCCCAGCATTTT. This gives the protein CAWSAGEYQPQHF.

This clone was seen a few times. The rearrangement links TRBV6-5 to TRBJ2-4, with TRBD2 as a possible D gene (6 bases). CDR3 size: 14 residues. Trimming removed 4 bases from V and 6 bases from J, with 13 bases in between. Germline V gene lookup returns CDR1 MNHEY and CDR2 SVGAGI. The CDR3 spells CASSFGRWGNIQYF. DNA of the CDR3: TGTGCCAGCAGTTTCGGGAGATGGGGAAACATTCAGTACTTC.

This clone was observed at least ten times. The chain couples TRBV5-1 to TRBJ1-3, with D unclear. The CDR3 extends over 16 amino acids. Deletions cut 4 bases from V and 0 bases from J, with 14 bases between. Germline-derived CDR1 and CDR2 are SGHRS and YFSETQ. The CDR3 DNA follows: TGCGCCAGCAGCCCAACCCCCGACTCCTCTGGAAACACCATATATTTT. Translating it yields CASSPTPDSSGNTIYF. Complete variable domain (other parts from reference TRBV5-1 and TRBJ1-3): KAGVTQTPRYLIKTRGQQVTLSCSPISGHRSVSWYQQTPGQGLQFLFEYFSETQRNKGNFPGRFSGRQFSNSRSEMNVSTLELGDSALYLCASSPTPDSSGNTIYFGEGSWLTVV.

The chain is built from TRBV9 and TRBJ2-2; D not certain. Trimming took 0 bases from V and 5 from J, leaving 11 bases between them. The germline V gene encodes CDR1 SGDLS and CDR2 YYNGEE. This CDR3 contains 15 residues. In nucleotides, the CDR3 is TGTGCCAGCAGCGTAGCATTATTGGGGACCGGGGAGCTGTTTTTT. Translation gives CASSVALLGTGELFF.

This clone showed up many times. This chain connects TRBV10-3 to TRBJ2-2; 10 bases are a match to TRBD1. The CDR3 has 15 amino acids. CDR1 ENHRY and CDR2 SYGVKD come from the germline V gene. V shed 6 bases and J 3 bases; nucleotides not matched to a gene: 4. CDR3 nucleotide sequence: TGTGCCATCAGGTCGGACAGGGGGGACACCGGGGAGCTGTTTTTT. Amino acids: CAIRSDRGDTGELFF.

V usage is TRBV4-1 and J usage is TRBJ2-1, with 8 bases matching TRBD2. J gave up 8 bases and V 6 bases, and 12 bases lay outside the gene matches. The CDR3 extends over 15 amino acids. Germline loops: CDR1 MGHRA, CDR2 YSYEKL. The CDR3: CASRATGTRRHEQFF. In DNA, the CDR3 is TGCGCCAGCAGAGCTACCGGGACTAGACGGCATGAGCAGTTCTTC.

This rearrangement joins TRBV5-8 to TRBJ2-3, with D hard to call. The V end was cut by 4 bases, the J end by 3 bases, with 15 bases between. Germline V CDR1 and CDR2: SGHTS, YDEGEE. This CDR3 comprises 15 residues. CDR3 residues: CASSPVSGLTDTQYF. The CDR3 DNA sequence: TGTGCCAGCAGCCCCGTTTCAGGATTGACAGATACGCAGTATTTT.

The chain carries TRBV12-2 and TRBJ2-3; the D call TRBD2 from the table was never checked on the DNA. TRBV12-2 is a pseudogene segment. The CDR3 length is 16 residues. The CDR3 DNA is TGTGCAAGTCGCTTAGCTGGCGGATGGAGCACAGATACGCAGTATTTT. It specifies CASRLAGGWSTDTQYF.

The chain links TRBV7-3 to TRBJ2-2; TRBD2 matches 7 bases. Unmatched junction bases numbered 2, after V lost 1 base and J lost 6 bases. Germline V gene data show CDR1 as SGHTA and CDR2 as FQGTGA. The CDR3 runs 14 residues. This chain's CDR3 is CASSLNAGAGELFF. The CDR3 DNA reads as TGTGCCAGCAGCTTAAACGCGGGGGCCGGGGAGCTGTTTTTT.

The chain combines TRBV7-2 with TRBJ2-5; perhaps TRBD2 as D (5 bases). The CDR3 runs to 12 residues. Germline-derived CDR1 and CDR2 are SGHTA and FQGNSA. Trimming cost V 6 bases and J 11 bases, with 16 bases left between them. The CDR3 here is CASSHDWGEQYF. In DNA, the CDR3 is TGTGCCAGCAGTCATGACTGGGGAGAGCAGTACTTC.

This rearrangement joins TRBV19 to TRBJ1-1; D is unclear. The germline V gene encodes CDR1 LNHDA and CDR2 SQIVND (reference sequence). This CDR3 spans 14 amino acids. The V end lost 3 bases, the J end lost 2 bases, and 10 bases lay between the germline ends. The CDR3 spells CASSIRTENTEAFF. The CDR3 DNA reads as TGTGCCAGTAGTATTCGGACGGAAAACACTGAAGCTTTCTTT.

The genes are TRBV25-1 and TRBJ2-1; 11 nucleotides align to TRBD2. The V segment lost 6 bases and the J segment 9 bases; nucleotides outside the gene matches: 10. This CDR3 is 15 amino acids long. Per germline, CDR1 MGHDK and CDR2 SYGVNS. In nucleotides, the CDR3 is TGTGCCAGCAGCCCTATAGCGGGAGGGCATGGTGAGCAGTTCTTC. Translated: CASSPIAGGHGEQFF.

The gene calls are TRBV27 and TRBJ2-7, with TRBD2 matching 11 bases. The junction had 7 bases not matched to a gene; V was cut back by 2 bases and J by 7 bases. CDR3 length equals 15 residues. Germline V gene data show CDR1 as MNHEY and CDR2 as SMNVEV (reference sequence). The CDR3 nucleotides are TGTGCCAGCAGTTTAGCACTAGCGGGAGAGGGGGAGCAGTACTTC. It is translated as CASSLALAGEGEQYF.

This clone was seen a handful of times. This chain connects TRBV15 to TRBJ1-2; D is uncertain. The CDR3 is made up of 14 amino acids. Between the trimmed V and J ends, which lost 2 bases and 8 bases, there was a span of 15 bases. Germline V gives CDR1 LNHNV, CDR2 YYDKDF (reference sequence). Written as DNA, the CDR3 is TGTGCCACCAGCAGACAGGCCTCCCAATCCGGCTACACCTTC. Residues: CATSRQASQSGYTF.

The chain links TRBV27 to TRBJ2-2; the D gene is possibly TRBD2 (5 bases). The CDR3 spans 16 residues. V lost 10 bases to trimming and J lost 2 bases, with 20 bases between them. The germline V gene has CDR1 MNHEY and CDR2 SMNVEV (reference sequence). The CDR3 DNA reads TGTGCCACCAAGCGGTCTTTTCTAGGAAACACCGGGGAGCTGTTTTTT. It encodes CATKRSFLGNTGELFF.

The chain's CDR3 is CASSPQGTLGYGYTF. The CDR3 nucleotides are TGTGCCAGCAGCCCACAGGGGACTCTCGGCTATGGCTACACCTTC. The chain combines TRBV7-9 with TRBJ1-2, with TRBD1 matching over 7 bases. The CDR3 is made up of 15 amino acids. V gave up 5 bases and J gave up 4 bases; unmatched junction bases: 10. Germline V CDR1 and CDR2: SEHNR, FQNEAQ (reference sequence).

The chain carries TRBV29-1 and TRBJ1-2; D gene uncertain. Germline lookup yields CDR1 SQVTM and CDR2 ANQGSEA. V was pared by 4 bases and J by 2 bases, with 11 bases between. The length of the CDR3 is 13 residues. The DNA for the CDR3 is TGCAGCGTTGCGGGCATAGCAAACTATGGCTACACCTTC. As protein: CSVAGIANYGYTF.

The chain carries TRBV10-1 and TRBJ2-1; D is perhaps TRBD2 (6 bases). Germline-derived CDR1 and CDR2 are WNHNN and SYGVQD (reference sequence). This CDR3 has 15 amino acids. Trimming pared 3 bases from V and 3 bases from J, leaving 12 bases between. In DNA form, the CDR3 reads TGCGCCAGCAGTGAAGGTGGTAGCGGCTACAATGAGCAGTTCTTC. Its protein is CASSEGGSGYNEQFF.

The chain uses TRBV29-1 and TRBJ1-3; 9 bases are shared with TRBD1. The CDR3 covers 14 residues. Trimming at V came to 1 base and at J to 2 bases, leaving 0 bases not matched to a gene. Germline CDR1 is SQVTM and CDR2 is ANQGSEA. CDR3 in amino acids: CSVEGQGAGNTIYF. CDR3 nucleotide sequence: TGCAGCGTTGAAGGACAGGGGGCTGGAAACACCATATATTTT.

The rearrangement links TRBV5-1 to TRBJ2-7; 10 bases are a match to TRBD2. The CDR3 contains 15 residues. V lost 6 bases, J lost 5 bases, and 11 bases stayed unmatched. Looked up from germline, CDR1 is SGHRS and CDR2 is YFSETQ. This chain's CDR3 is CASTSLASGSHEQYF. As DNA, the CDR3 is TGCGCCAGCACCTCTCTTGCTAGCGGGAGCCACGAGCAGTACTTC.

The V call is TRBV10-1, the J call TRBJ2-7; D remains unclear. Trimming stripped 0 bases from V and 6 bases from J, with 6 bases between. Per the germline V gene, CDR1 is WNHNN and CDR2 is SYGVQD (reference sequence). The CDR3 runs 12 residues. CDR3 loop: CASSESYTEQYF. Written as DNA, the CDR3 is TGCGCCAGCAGTGAGTCCTATACCGAGCAGTACTTC.

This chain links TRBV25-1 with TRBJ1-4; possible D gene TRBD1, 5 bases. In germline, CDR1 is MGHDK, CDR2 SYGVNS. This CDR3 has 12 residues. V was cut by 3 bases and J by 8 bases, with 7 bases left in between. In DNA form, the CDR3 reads TGTGCCAGCAGTGAGACAGAAGAAAAACTGTTTTTT. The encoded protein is CASSETEEKLFF.

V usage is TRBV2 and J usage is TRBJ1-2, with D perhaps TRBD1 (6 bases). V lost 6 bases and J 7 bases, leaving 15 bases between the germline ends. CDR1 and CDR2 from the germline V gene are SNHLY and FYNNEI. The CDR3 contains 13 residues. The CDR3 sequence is CASRGDTVSGYTF. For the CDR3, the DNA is TGTGCCAGCAGAGGGGACACCGTCAGTGGCTACACCTTC.

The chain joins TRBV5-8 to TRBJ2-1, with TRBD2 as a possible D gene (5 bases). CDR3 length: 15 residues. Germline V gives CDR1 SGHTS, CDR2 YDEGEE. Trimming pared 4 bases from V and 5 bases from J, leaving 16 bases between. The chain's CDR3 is CASSIRLRENNEQFF. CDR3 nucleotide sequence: TGTGCCAGCAGCATACGACTGAGGGAGAACAATGAGCAGTTCTTC.

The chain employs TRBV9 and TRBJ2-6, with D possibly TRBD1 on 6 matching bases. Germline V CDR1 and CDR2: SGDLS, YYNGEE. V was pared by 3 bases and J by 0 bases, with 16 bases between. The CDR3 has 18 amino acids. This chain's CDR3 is CASSGRDTVPSGANVLTF. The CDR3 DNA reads TGTGCCAGCAGCGGCCGGGACACGGTACCCTCTGGGGCCAACGTCCTGACTTTC.

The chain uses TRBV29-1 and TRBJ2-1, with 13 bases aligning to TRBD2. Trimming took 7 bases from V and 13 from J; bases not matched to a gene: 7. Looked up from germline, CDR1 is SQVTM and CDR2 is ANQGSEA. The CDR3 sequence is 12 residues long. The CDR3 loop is CSGGLAGEGQFF. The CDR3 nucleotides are TGCAGCGGAGGACTAGCGGGAGAGGGACAGTTCTTC.

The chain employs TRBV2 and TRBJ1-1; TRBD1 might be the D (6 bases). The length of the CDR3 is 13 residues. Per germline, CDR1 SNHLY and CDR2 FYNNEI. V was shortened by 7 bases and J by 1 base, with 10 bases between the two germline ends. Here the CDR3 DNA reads TGTGCCAGCATGGGACAACCGAACACTGAAGCTTTCTTT. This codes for CASMGQPNTEAFF.

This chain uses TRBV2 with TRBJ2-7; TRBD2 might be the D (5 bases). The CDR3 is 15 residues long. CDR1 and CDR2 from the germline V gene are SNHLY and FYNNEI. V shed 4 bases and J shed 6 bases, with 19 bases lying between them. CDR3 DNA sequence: TGTGCCAGCAGTGGCTTGGGGAGTGGGTTCGGCGAGCAGTACTTC. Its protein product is CASSGLGSGFGEQYF.